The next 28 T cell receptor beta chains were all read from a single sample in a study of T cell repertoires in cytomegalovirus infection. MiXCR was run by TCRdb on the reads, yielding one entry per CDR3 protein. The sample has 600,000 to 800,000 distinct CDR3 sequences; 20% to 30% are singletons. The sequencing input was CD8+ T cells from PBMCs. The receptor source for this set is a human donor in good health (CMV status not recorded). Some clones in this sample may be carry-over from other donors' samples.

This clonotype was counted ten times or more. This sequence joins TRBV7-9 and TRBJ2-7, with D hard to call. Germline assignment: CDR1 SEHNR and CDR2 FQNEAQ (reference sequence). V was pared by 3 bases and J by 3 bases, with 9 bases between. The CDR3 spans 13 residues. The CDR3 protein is CASSLYGVYEQYF. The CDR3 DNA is TGTGCCAGCAGCTTGTATGGGGTCTACGAGCAGTACTTC.

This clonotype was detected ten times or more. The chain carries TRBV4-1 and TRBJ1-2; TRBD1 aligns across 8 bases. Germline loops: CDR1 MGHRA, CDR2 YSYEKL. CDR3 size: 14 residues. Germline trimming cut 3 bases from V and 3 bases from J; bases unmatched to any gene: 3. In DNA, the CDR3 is TGCGCCAGCAGCCACGGACAGGGAGACTATGGCTACACCTTC. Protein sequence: CASSHGQGDYGYTF.

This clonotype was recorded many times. The CDR3 loop reads CASSSLAGGSTDTQYF. Here the CDR3 DNA reads TGTGCCAGCAGTTCCTTAGCGGGGGGGAGCACAGATACGCAGTATTTT. This sequence joins TRBV28 and TRBJ2-3; 11 positions match TRBD2. The length of the CDR3 is 16 residues. Germline CDR1 and CDR2: MDHEN and SYDVKM. Germline trimming cut 4 bases from V and 0 bases from J; bases unmatched to any gene: 3.

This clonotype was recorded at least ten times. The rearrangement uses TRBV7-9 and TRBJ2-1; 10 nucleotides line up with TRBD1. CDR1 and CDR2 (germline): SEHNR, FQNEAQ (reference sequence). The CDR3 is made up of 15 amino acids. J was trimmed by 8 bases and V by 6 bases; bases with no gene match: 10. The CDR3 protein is CASSGTGEGADEQFF. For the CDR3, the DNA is TGTGCCAGCAGTGGGACAGGGGAAGGTGCGGATGAGCAGTTCTTC.

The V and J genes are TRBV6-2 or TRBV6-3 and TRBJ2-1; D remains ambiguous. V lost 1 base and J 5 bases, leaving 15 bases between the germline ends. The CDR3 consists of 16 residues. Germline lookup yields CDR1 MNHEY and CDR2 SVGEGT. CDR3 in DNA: TGTGCCAGCAGTTACTATGTGCTTCTCCTCAACAATGAGCAGTTCTTC. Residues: CASSYYVLLLNNEQFF.

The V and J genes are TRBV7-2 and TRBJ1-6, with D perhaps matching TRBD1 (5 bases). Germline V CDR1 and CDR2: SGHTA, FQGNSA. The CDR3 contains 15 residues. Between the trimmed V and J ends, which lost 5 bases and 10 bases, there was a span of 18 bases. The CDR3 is CASSLRSGVDSPLHF. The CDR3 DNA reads TGTGCCAGCAGCCTTAGGTCGGGGGTGGACTCACCCCTCCACTTT.

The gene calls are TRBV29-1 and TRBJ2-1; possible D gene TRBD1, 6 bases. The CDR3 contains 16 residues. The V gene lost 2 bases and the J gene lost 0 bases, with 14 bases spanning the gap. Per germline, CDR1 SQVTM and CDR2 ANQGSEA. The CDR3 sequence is CSVESRDKSSYNEQFF. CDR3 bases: TGCAGCGTTGAATCCCGGGACAAGAGCTCCTACAATGAGCAGTTCTTC.

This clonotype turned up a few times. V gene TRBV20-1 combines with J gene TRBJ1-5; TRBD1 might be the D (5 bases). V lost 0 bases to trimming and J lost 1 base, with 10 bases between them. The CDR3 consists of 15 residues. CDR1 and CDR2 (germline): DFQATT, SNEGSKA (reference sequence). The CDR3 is CSARDPAGSNQPQHF. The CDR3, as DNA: TGCAGTGCTAGAGACCCGGCAGGGAGCAATCAGCCCCAGCATTTT.

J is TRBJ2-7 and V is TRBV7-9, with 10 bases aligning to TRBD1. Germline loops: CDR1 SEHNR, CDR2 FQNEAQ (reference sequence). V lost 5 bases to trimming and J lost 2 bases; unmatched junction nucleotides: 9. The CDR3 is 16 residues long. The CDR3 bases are TGTGCCAGCAGCCCGTCTTCCGGGACAGGGGCCTACGAGCAGTACTTC. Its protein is CASSPSSGTGAYEQYF.

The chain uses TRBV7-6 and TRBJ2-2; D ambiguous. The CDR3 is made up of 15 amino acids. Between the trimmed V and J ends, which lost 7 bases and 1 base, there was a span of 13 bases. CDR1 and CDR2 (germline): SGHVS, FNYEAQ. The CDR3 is CASTVAAENTGELFF. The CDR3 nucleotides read TGTGCCAGCACCGTGGCGGCGGAGAACACCGGGGAGCTGTTTTTT.

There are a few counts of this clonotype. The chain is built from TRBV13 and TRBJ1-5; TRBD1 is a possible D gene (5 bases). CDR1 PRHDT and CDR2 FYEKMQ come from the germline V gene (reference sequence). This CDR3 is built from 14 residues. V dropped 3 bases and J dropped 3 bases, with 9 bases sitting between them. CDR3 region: CASSFWGDNQPQHF. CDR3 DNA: TGTGCCAGCAGCTTTTGGGGGGACAATCAGCCCCAGCATTTT. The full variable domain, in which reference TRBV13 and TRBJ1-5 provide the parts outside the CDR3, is AAGVIQSPRHLIKEKRETATLKCYPIPRHDTVYWYQQGPGQDPQFLISFYEKMQSDKGSIPDRFSAQQFSDYHSELNMSSLELGDSALYFCASSFWGDNQPQHFGDGTRLSIL.

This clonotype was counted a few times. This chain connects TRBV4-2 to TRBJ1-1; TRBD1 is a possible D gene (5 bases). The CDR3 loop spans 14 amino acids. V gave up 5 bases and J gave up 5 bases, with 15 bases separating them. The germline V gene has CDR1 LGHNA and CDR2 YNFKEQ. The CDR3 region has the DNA TGTGCCAGCAGCGGAGTATGGGGGAGAACTGAAGCTTTCTTT. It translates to CASSGVWGRTEAFF.

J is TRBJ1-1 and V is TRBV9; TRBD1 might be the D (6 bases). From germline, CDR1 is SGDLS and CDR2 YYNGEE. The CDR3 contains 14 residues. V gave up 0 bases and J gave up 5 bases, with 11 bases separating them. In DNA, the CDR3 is TGTGCCAGCAGCGTAGAGGGGGAGAGGACTGAAGCTTTCTTT. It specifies CASSVEGERTEAFF. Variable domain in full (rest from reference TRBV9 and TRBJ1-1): DSGVTQTPKHLITATGQRVTLRCSPRSGDLSVYWYQQSLDQGLQFLIQYYNGEERAKGNILERFSAQQFPDLHSELNLSSLELGDSALYFCASSVEGERTEAFFGQGTRLTVV.

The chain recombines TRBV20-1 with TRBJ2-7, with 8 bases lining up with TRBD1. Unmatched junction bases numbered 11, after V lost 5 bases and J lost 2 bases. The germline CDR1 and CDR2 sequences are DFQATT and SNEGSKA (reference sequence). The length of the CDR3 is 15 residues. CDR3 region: CSALNGQGQAYEQYF. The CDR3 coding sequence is TGCAGTGCTCTAAACGGACAGGGTCAAGCCTACGAGCAGTACTTC.

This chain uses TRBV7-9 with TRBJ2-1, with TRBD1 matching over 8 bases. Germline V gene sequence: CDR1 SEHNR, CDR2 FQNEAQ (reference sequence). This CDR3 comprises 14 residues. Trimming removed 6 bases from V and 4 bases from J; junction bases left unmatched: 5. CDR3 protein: CASRPDRGYNEQFF. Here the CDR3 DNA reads TGTGCCAGCAGACCCGACAGGGGATACAATGAGCAGTTCTTC.

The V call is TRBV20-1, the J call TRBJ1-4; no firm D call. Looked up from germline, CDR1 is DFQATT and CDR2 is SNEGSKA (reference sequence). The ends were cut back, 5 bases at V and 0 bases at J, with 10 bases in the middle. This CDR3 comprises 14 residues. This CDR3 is CSALSVTTNEKLFF. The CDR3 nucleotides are TGCAGTGCTCTATCGGTTACAACTAATGAAAAACTGTTTTTT.

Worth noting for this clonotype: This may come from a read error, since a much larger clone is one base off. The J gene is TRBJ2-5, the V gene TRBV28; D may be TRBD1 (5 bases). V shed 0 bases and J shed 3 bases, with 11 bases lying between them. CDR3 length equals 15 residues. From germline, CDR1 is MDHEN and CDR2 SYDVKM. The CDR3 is CASSLWSDMEETQYF. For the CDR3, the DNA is TGTGCCAGCAGTTTATGGTCGGACATGGAAGAGACCCAGTACTTC. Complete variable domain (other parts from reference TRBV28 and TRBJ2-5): DVKVTQSSRYLVKRTGEKVFLECVQDMDHENMFWYRQDPGLGLRLIYFSYDVKMKEKGDIPEGYSVSREKKERFSLILESASTNQTSMYLCASSLWSDMEETQYFGPGTRLLVL.

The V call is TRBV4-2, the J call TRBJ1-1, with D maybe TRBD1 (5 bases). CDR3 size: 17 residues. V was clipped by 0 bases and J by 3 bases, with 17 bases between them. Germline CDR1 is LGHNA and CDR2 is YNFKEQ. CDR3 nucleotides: TGTGCCAGCAGCCAAGATTTCAGCGTCGGCAGGGACACTGAAGCTTTCTTT. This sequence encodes CASSQDFSVGRDTEAFF.

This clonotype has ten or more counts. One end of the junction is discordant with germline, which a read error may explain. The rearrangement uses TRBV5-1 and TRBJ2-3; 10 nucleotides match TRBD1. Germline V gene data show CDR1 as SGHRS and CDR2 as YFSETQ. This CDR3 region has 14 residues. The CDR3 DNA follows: TGTGCCAGCAGCTCCGGGACAGGGGCAGATACGCAGTATTTT. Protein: CASSSGTGADTQYF.

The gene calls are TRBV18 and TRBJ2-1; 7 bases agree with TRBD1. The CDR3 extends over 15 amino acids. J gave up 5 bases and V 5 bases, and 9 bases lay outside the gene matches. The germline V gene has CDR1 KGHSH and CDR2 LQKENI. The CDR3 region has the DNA TGTGCCAGCTCAGCCGGGACAGTGGGACACAATGAGCAGTTCTTC. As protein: CASSAGTVGHNEQFF.

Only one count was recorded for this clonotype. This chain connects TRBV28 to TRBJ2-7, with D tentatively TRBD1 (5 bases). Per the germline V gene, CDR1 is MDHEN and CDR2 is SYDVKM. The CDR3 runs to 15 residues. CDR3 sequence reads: CGSSSLKQVTGEQYV. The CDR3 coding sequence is TGTGGCAGCAGTTCACTGAAACAGGTGACGGGCGAGCAGTACGTC.

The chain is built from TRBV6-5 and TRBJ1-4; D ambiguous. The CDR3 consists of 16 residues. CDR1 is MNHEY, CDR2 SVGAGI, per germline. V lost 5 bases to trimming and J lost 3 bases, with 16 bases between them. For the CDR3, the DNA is TGTGCCAGCAGTCCAACCCACGGGTTGGCTAATGAAAAACTGTTTTTT. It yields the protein CASSPTHGLANEKLFF.

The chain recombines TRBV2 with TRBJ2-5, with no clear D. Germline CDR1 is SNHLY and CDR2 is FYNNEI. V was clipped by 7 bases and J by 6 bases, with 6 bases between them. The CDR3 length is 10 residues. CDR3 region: CASMGKTQYF. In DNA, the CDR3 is TGTGCCAGCATGGGAAAGACCCAGTACTTC.

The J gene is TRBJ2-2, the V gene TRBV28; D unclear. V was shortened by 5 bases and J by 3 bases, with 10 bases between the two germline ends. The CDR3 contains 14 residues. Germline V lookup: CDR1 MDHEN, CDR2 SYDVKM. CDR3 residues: CASSRADYTGELFF. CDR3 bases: TGTGCCAGCAGTAGGGCGGATTACACCGGGGAGCTGTTTTTT.

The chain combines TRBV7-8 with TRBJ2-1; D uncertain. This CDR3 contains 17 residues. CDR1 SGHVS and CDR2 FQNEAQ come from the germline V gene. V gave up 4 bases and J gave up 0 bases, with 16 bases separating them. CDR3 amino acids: CASSSHDSFSSYNEQFF. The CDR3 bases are TGTGCCAGCAGCTCCCACGACTCCTTCAGCTCCTACAATGAGCAGTTCTTC.

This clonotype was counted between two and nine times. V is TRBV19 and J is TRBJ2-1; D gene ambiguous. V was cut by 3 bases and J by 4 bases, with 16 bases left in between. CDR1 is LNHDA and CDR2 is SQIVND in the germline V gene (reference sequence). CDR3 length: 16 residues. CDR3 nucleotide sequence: TGTGCCAGTAGTATTGGTCAAGTCCTAAGGTACAATGAGCAGTTCTTC. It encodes CASSIGQVLRYNEQFF.

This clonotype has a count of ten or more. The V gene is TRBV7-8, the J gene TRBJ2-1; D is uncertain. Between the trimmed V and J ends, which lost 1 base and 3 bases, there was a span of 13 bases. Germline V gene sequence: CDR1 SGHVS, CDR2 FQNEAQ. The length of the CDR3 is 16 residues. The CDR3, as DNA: TGTGCCAGCAGCTTAGGTTCGAACAAAGGCTACAATGAGCAGTTCTTC. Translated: CASSLGSNKGYNEQFF.

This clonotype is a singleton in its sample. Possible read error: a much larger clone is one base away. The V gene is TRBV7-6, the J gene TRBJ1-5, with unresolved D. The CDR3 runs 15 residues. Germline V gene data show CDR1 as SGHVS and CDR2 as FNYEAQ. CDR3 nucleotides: TGTGTCAGCAGCTCGTCCCCCTATAGCAATCAGCCCCAGCATTTT. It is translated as CVSSSSPYSNQPQHF.